What follows is one T cell receptor beta chain and its context. Trimming cost V 7 bases and J 5 bases, with 6 bases left between them. Germline CDR1 and CDR2: ENHRY and SYGVKD. CDR3 size: 11 residues. The data are from a study of shared clonotypes between healthy human individuals. Terminally differentiated effector memory CD45RA+ cells were left out of the naive CD8 fraction, which was CD45RO-negative and positively selected for CCR7. Clones were sequenced by immunoSEQ multiplex PCR, and TCRdb holds only the in-frame ones, with some missing. The sample has 630,000 or so clones, 95% to 98% seen once. Sequenced sample: naive CD8+ T cells sorted from blood. This receptor was taken from a man between 25 and 39 years old in good health. This rearrangement joins TRBV10-3 to TRBJ2-1; no clear D. This chain's CDR3 is CAITRDNEQFF. The CDR3 bases are TGTGCCATCACTAGAGACAATGAGCAGTTCTTC.